The 25 T cell receptor beta chains below all came from one sample that was sequenced in a study of identical twins (dated by TCRdb to 2016 to 2018). The library was generated by 5' RACE. The sample was run on an Illumina HiSeq 2000. TCRdb applied fastp at Q25 and MiXCR to the public reads, then kept only in-frame beta chains. Identical CDR3 proteins give one entry, which carries the most common genes and DNA. The sample table shows approximately 590,000 distinct CDR3 sequences, and 7.5% to 10% are seen once. The ten largest clones add up to approximately 3% of the sample. Separately, the same data were catalogued under a study of yellow fever vaccine responses in identical twins.

The sequenced sample was PBMCs. All receptors derive from a woman younger than 30 in good health.

In this sample, this clonotype turned up a few times. The rearrangement uses TRBV4-2 and TRBJ2-7; the D call may be TRBD1 or TRBD2 (6 bases each). Germline V gene sequence: CDR1 LGHNA, CDR2 YNFKEQ. V lost 4 bases, J lost 7 bases, and 17 bases lay in between. The CDR3 loop spans 14 amino acids. This chain's CDR3 is CASSLGPGAGEQYF. DNA of the CDR3: TGTGCCAGCAGCCTAGGACCGGGGGCTGGGGAGCAGTACTTC.

This clonotype appeared a few times. This rearrangement joins TRBV12-5 to TRBJ2-2; TRBD2 agrees at 14 bases. V lost 5 bases and J lost 7; bases outside the gene matches: 15. The germline V gene has CDR1 LGHNT and CDR2 FRNRAP. The CDR3 extends over 19 amino acids. The CDR3 here is CASGLTGTSGGKGGGELFF. The CDR3 coding sequence is TGTGCTAGTGGTCTAACCGGGACTAGCGGGGGAAAAGGGGGCGGGGAGCTGTTTTTT.

In this sample, this clonotype turned up a few times. The chain links TRBV18 to TRBJ2-5; D is ambiguous. The CDR3 runs 17 residues. CDR1 and CDR2 from the germline V gene are KGHSH and LQKENI. V lost 3 bases to trimming and J lost 5 bases, with 22 bases between them. The CDR3 here is CASSPKAGPGPIETQYF. The CDR3 region has the DNA TGTGCCAGCTCACCCAAAGCCGGGCCAGGTCCAATCGAGACCCAGTACTTC.

V and J are TRBV12-3 or TRBV12-4 and TRBJ2-7; TRBD1 matches 9 bases. The V gene end was trimmed by 6 bases and the J gene end by 5 bases; junction bases not matched to a gene: 8. The CDR3 is 14 residues long. The CDR3 nucleotides are TGTGCCAGCAGACCCAGGGACAGGGTGAACGAGCAGTACTTC. It codes for CASRPRDRVNEQYF.

This clonotype was seen a handful of times. V usage is TRBV7-2 and J usage is TRBJ1-2; 8 bases agree with TRBD1. The CDR3 runs 15 residues. The V and J ends lost 1 base and 4 bases, in that order; junction bases with no gene match: 5. Germline V CDR1 and CDR2: SGHTA, FQGNSA. CDR3 region: CASSLETGEAYGYTF. CDR3 coding DNA: TGTGCCAGCAGCTTAGAGACAGGGGAAGCCTATGGCTACACCTTC.

J is TRBJ2-2 and V is TRBV10-3; 10 bases are a match to TRBD2. J gave up 2 bases and V 8 bases, and 8 bases lay outside the gene matches. There are 16 residues in the CDR3. Germline V gene lookup returns CDR1 ENHRY and CDR2 SYGVKD. CDR3 sequence (DNA): TGTGCCATCCGAGCGGGAGGGGCCCCAAACACCGGGGAGCTGTTTTTT. Its translation is CAIRAGGAPNTGELFF.

The rearrangement uses TRBV9 and TRBJ2-1; possible D gene TRBD1, 7 bases. The CDR3 consists of 16 residues. Germline V CDR1 and CDR2: SGDLS, YYNGEE. The V end was cut by 6 bases, the J end by 3 bases, with 19 bases between. The CDR3 reads CASKGGLAGGYNEQFF. Written as DNA, the CDR3 is TGTGCCAGCAAGGGGGGCTTGGCAGGGGGCTACAATGAGCAGTTCTTC. Looking up the rest from reference TRBV9 and TRBJ2-1 gives the full variable domain: DSGVTQTPKHLITATGQRVTLRCSPRSGDLSVYWYQQSLDQGLQFLIQYYNGEERAKGNILERFSAQQFPDLHSELNLSSLELGDSALYFCASKGGLAGGYNEQFFGPGTRLTVL.

The chain recombines TRBV18 with TRBJ2-7; the D call may be TRBD1 or TRBD2 (5 bases each). The CDR3 is 14 residues long. V was pared by 5 bases and J by 3 bases, with 14 bases between. In germline, CDR1 is KGHSH, CDR2 LQKENI. The chain's CDR3 is CASSKAGTSYEQYF. The CDR3 DNA is TGTGCCAGCTCAAAGGCCGGGACGAGCTACGAGCAGTACTTC.

The V and J genes are TRBV29-1 and TRBJ2-3; perhaps TRBD2 as D (6 bases). V dropped 6 bases and J dropped 3 bases, with 16 bases sitting between them. CDR3 length equals 14 residues. Looked up from germline, CDR1 is SQVTM and CDR2 is ANQGSEA. CDR3 sequence reads: CSVLGFRGTDTQYF. The DNA for the CDR3 is TGCAGCGTCCTGGGATTCCGGGGGACAGATACGCAGTATTTT.

The chain recombines TRBV4-1 with TRBJ2-7, with D perhaps TRBD1 or TRBD2 (7 bases each). Germline CDR1 reads MGHRA; CDR2 reads YSYEKL. CDR3 size: 21 residues. The V end lost 4 bases, the J end lost 4 bases, and 35 bases lay between the germline ends. The CDR3 nucleotides are TGCGCCAGCAGCCCTCAACGGGGGAGTAGACCTCAGGGGGGGAGTAGATACGAGCAGTACTTC. It is translated as CASSPQRGSRPQGGSRYEQYF.

The CDR3 DNA reads TGTGCCAGCAGCCCGGGGACTGACCTTACTGCTTTCTTT. It is translated as CASSPGTDLTAFF. The V and J genes are TRBV7-9 and TRBJ1-1, with D maybe TRBD1 (5 bases). CDR3 length: 13 residues. The V gene's germline CDR1 is SEHNR and CDR2 FQNEAQ (reference sequence). The V end lost 5 bases, the J end lost 11 bases, and 18 bases lay between the germline ends.

The rearrangement joins TRBV10-3 to TRBJ2-1; 10 bases are shared with TRBD2. The CDR3 runs 14 residues. V lost 7 bases to trimming and J lost 7 bases; unmatched junction nucleotides: 7. Germline CDR1 and CDR2: ENHRY and SYGVKD. This chain's CDR3 is CAITSASGSNEQFF. The DNA for the CDR3 is TGTGCCATCACATCGGCTAGCGGGAGTAATGAGCAGTTCTTC.

This clonotype occurred a few times. The rearrangement links TRBV6-1 to TRBJ2-1; 9 nucleotides match TRBD2. CDR1 MNHNS and CDR2 SASEGT come from the germline V gene. With 6 bases clipped from V and 10 bases from J, the junction kept 13 bases outside the gene matches. The CDR3 sequence is 15 residues long. The CDR3 here is CASSSRSSGVAEQFF. In DNA form, the CDR3 reads TGTGCCAGCAGCTCCCGTTCTAGCGGGGTGGCCGAGCAGTTCTTC.

This chain links TRBV4-3 with TRBJ2-4; D is unresolved. CDR3 size: 19 residues. The germline CDR1 and CDR2 sequences are LGHNA and YSLEER. V gave up 3 bases and J gave up 0 bases, with 21 bases separating them. The CDR3 DNA follows: TGCGCCAGCAGCCACAACTACTTTAGTGTAGAATTAGCCAAAAACATTCAGTACTTC. It specifies CASSHNYFSVELAKNIQYF.

The sample holds a few counts of this clonotype. Here the CDR3 reads CSVKPGLAGGPRDTQYF. The DNA for the CDR3 is TGCAGCGTTAAGCCCGGACTAGCGGGGGGGCCGAGAGATACGCAGTATTTT. This chain uses TRBV29-1 with TRBJ2-3; 15 bases are shared with TRBD2. The CDR3 runs to 17 residues. The germline V gene has CDR1 SQVTM and CDR2 ANQGSEA. J was trimmed by 5 bases and V by 5 bases; bases with no gene match: 11.

This clonotype was recorded many times. The rearrangement uses TRBV11-2 and TRBJ2-5, with TRBD1 as a possible D gene (6 bases). This CDR3 comprises 15 residues. The V end was cut by 1 base, the J end by 4 bases, with 13 bases between. Germline V gene lookup returns CDR1 SGHAT and CDR2 FQNNGV. In DNA, the CDR3 is TGTGCCAGCAGCTTAGGGACCAGGGGTGGAGAGACCCAGTACTTC. It specifies CASSLGTRGGETQYF.

There are a few counts of this clonotype. The V call is TRBV12-3 or TRBV12-4, the J call TRBJ1-1; D uncertain. V lost 6 bases and J lost 4, with 18 bases in between. The CDR3 length is 15 residues. CDR3 coding DNA: TGTGCCAGCAGGCCGGGCCGAGGGTCTGGCACTGAAGCTTTCTTT. It specifies CASRPGRGSGTEAFF.

J is TRBJ2-3 and V is TRBV5-6; tentative D call: TRBD2 (5 bases). Germline CDR1 and CDR2: SGHDT and YYEEEE. The CDR3 spans 16 residues. Between the trimmed V and J ends, which lost 4 bases and 2 bases, there was a span of 17 bases. Here the CDR3 reads CASSSPRLAITDTQYF. CDR3 nucleotides: TGTGCCAGCAGCAGCCCACGGTTAGCGATCACAGATACGCAGTATTTT.

The sample holds many counts of this clonotype. This chain connects TRBV5-1 to TRBJ2-1; no firm D call. V gave up 1 base and J gave up 9 bases, with 17 bases separating them. This CDR3 region has 15 residues. Germline-derived CDR1 and CDR2 are SGHRS and YFSETQ. The CDR3 region has the DNA TGCGCCAGCAGCTTGAGCCAGACGACGGTCAGTGAGCAGTTCTTC. Its protein is CASSLSQTTVSEQFF.

The CDR3 sequence is CASSPALGRQETQYF. CDR3 sequence (DNA): TGTGCCAGCAGTCCCGCACTAGGGAGGCAAGAGACCCAGTACTTC. The J gene is TRBJ2-5, the V gene TRBV12-3 or TRBV12-4; D might be TRBD2 (6 bases). Trimming removed 5 bases from V and 2 bases from J, with 15 bases in between. CDR3 length: 15 residues.

The chain uses TRBV4-1 and TRBJ2-1; D ambiguous. CDR3 length: 14 amino acids. Germline CDR1 is MGHRA and CDR2 is YSYEKL. V shed 3 bases and J shed 4 bases, with 10 bases lying between them. CDR3 sequence reads: CASSQVSDYNEQFF. The DNA of the CDR3 is TGCGCCAGCAGCCAGGTGTCGGATTACAATGAGCAGTTCTTC.

The chain couples TRBV12-3 or TRBV12-4 to TRBJ2-5; the D gene is possibly TRBD2 (6 bases). This CDR3 contains 15 residues. Deletions cut 3 bases from V and 0 bases from J, with 11 bases between. The CDR3 nucleotides read TGTGCCAGCAGTTTGGGACTCCAGTACCAAGAGACCCAGTACTTC. This translates into CASSLGLQYQETQYF.

This rearrangement joins TRBV24-1 to TRBJ2-1; possible D gene TRBD2, 6 bases. The V end was cut by 0 bases, the J end by 4 bases, with 9 bases between. Germline values: CDR1 KGHDR, CDR2 SFDVKD. CDR3 length equals 15 residues. CDR3 nucleotide sequence: TGTGCCACCAGTGATTTGTGGGGGAGGTACAATGAGCAGTTCTTC. Encoded protein: CATSDLWGRYNEQFF.

The table lists this clonotype with a few counts. The chain employs TRBV12-3 or TRBV12-4 and TRBJ2-7; D ambiguous. V lost 6 bases and J 4 bases, leaving 13 bases between the germline ends. The CDR3 is made up of 13 amino acids. In DNA, the CDR3 is TGTGCCAGCAGCAACTCCCTAGGGTACGAGCAGTACTTC. It encodes CASSNSLGYEQYF.

This clonotype was detected a few times. V is TRBV7-2 and J is TRBJ2-3; 11 nucleotides agree with TRBD1. Germline V gene lookup returns CDR1 SGHTA and CDR2 FQGNSA. The CDR3 sequence is 17 residues long. V trimming: 1 base; J trimming: 3 bases; junction bases outside the gene matches: 6. The CDR3 loop reads CASSLVIGTGGTDTQYF. Here the CDR3 DNA reads TGTGCCAGCAGCTTAGTAATCGGGACAGGGGGTACAGATACGCAGTATTTT. Supplemented by reference TRBV7-2 and TRBJ2-3, the full variable domain reads GAGVSQSPSNKVTEKGKDVELRCDPISGHTALYWYRQSLGQGLEFLIYFQGNSAPDKSGLPSDRFSAERTGGSVSTLTIQRTQQEDSAVYLCASSLVIGTGGTDTQYFGPGTRLTVL.